This TCR beta chain comes out of a study of shared clonotypes between healthy human individuals. The study drew its donors from healthy HIV-negative adults without recent acute infections or vaccinations. The study separated CD4+ cells into CD45RA+ naive and CD45RA-negative memory subsets. TCRdb's copy holds only in-frame clones and misses some; the assay was immunoSEQ multiplex PCR. The sample records about 2.4 million clones, more than 90% being singletons. Germline-derived CDR1 and CDR2 are SEHNR and FQNEAQ (reference sequence). This CDR3 is 16 amino acids long. This clonotype was obtained from a man aged 18 to 30 in good health. The chain recombines TRBV7-9 with TRBJ2-1; D could derive from TRBD1 or TRBD2 (5 bases each). The sample comprised naive CD4+ T cells sorted from blood. The subset was: CD45RA+ positively selected. The CDR3 protein is CAIGDPKIKPYNEQFF. The CDR3 bases are TGTGCTATTGGGGACCCTAAGATTAAACCCTACAATGAGCAGTTCTTC.